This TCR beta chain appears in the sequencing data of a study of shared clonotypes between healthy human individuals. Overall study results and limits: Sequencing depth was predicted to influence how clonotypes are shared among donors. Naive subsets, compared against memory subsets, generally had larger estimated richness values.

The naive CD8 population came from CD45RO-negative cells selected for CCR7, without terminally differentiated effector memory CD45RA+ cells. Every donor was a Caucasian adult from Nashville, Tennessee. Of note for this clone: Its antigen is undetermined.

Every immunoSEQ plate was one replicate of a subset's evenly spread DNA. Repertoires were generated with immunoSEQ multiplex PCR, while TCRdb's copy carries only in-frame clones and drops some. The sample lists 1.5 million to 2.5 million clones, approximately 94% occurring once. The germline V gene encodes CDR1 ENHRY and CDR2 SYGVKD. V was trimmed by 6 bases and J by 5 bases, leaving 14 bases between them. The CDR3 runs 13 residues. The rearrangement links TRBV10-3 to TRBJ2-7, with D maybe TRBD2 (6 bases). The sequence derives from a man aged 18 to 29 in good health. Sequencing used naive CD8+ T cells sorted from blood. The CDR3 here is CAISRLVRDEQYF. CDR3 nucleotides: TGTGCCATCAGCCGACTAGTACGGGACGAGCAGTACTTC.